A single sample is the source of the 9 T cell receptor beta chains below, sequenced in a study of low-dose radiotherapy and immunotherapy resistance in tumors. First-strand cDNA used TRAV- and TRBV-specific primers, covering alpha and beta chains. With a V-primer adapter and a constant-region primer, TCRs were amplified for about 20 PCR cycles. TCRdb redid the calling of the reads with MiXCR, one entry per CDR3 protein. The data show 64,000 or so distinct CDR3 sequences, more than 20% seen once. This sample's time point: before trial treatment. The sample was PBMCs, taken before treatment. These receptor sequences come from a male donor with rectosigmoid adenocarcinoma.

About this clonotype: This likely stems from a read error, as it lies one base from a far larger clone. V and J are TRBV28 and TRBJ2-1; 8 nucleotides line up with TRBD1. The junction had 15 bases not matched to a gene; V was cut back by 4 bases and J by 10 bases. Germline CDR1 and CDR2: MDHEN and SYDVKM. The CDR3 extends over 16 amino acids. The CDR3 reads CASSSPQGGTFYEQFF. The CDR3 coding sequence is TGTGCCAGCAGTTCACCACAGGGGGGAACCTTCTACGAGCAGTTCTTC.

This clonotype has at least ten counts. This chain uses TRBV9 with TRBJ1-5; 7 positions agree with TRBD1. The CDR3 is 14 amino acids. The germline CDR1 and CDR2 sequences are SGDLS and YYNGEE. V trimming: 4 bases; J trimming: 7 bases; junction bases outside the gene matches: 8. DNA of the CDR3: TGTGCCAGCAGCTCACAGGGGTCGGGACAGCCCCAGCATTTT. Its translation is CASSSQGSGQPQHF.

The chain has TRBV11-2 and TRBJ2-1; D remains ambiguous. V lost 5 bases to trimming and J lost 5 bases, with 10 bases between them. CDR1 and CDR2 from the germline V gene are SGHAT and FQNNGV. The CDR3 runs 13 residues. The CDR3 DNA is TGTGCCAGCAGCCTCAACACTCACAATGAGCAGTTCTTC. This codes for CASSLNTHNEQFF.

This clonotype was counted at least ten times. The CDR3 DNA sequence: TGTGCCAGCAGCTTAGTAGCGGGGGGCGCGGGCTACACCTTC. This gives the protein CASSLVAGGAGYTF. The chain employs TRBV7-6 and TRBJ1-2, with a weak D call TRBD1 (6 bases). Per germline, CDR1 SGHVS and CDR2 FNYEAQ. V lost 1 base to trimming and J lost 8 bases, with 14 bases between them. This CDR3 is built from 14 residues.

This clonotype was observed at least ten times. In DNA form, the CDR3 reads TGTGCCAGCAGTTTACAGGGTTTCACAGATACGCAGTATTTT. It codes for CASSLQGFTDTQYF. J is TRBJ2-3 and V is TRBV6-2 or TRBV6-3; possibly TRBD1 for D (6 bases). V gave up 4 bases and J gave up 2 bases, with 10 bases separating them. From germline, CDR1 is MNHEY and CDR2 SVGEGT. The CDR3 totals 14 residues.

This clonotype was counted at least ten times. This chain joins TRBV28 and TRBJ2-5; 11 nucleotides agree with TRBD1. CDR3 length: 14 amino acids. CDR1 is MDHEN and CDR2 is SYDVKM in the germline V gene. Trimming removed 7 bases from V and 2 bases from J; junction bases left unmatched: 3. The CDR3: CASTRDRGQETQYF. The CDR3 nucleotides are TGTGCCAGCACCCGGGACAGGGGGCAAGAGACCCAGTACTTC. The full variable domain, its missing parts supplied by reference TRBV28 and TRBJ2-5, is DVKVTQSSRYLVKRTGEKVFLECVQDMDHENMFWYRQDPGLGLRLIYFSYDVKMKEKGDIPEGYSVSREKKERFSLILESASTNQTSMYLCASTRDRGQETQYFGPGTRLLVL.

The chain recombines TRBV10-1 with TRBJ1-2; D may be TRBD1 (5 bases). Germline V CDR1 and CDR2: WNHNN, SYGVQD (reference sequence). V was trimmed by 2 bases and J by 3 bases, leaving 13 bases between them. There are 15 residues in the CDR3. CDR3 sequence: CASSEQEGDHYGYTF. For the CDR3, the DNA is TGCGCCAGCAGTGAGCAGGAAGGGGATCACTATGGCTACACCTTC.

This clonotype appeared many times. The J gene is TRBJ2-7, the V gene TRBV20-1; 9 nucleotides agree with TRBD2. The V gene's germline CDR1 is DFQATT and CDR2 SNEGSKA (reference sequence). V trimming: 4 bases; J trimming: 4 bases; junction bases outside the gene matches: 8. The CDR3 is 14 amino acids. CDR3 DNA: TGCAGTGCTAAGGGGGTAGCGGGAGTTTACGAGCAGTACTTC. It is translated as CSAKGVAGVYEQYF.

This clonotype has ten or more counts. The chain is built from TRBV28 and TRBJ2-7, with 9 nucleotides matching TRBD2. Losses at the gene ends were 6 bases for V and 5 bases for J; bases not matched to a gene: 8. Per germline, CDR1 MDHEN and CDR2 SYDVKM. CDR3 length equals 14 residues. The CDR3 nucleotides read TGTGCCAGCAGCTATAGCGGGAGACTTGACGAGCAGTACTTC. Translation: CASSYSGRLDEQYF.